This entry lists 7 T cell receptor beta chains sequenced from one sample in a study of blood T cell repertoires in COVID-19. The protocol was immunoSEQ multiplex PCR, while the TCRdb copy is restricted to in-frame clones and leaves out a portion. Seen here are about 130,000 clones, less than 90% observed once, and the top ten hold approximately 2.2%. Sample: PBMCs or T cells enriched from blood (not recorded which). All receptors come from a woman aged 45-60 years who had recovered from COVID-19.

V gene TRBV28 combines with J gene TRBJ2-7; TRBD2 agrees at 13 bases. The CDR3 contains 16 residues. Trimming removed 5 bases from V and 2 bases from J; junction bases left unmatched: 6. Germline loops: CDR1 MDHEN, CDR2 SYDVKM. CDR3 in DNA: TGTGCCAGCAGTCCCCCGGGACTAGCGGGGACCTACGAGCAGTACTTC. This gives the protein CASSPPGLAGTYEQYF.

This chain connects TRBV5-6 to TRBJ2-5; TRBD1 agrees at 8 bases. The CDR3 runs 15 residues. The ends lost 4 bases at V and 4 bases at J; junction bases unmatched: 9. In germline, CDR1 is SGHDT, CDR2 YYEEEE. The CDR3 spells CASSSLDRVRETQYF. Written as DNA, the CDR3 is TGTGCCAGCAGCAGCCTGGACAGGGTGCGAGAGACCCAGTACTTC. Filled out from reference TRBV5-6 and TRBJ2-5, the complete variable domain reads DAGVTQSPTHLIKTRGQQVTLRCSPKSGHDTVSWYQQALGQGPQFIFQYYEEEERQRGNFPDRFSGHQFPNYSSELNVNALLLGDSALYLCASSSLDRVRETQYFGPGTRLLVL.

J is TRBJ1-1 and V is TRBV5-1; the D gene is possibly TRBD1 (6 bases). Trimming removed 4 bases from V and 7 bases from J, with 17 bases in between. Germline assignment: CDR1 SGHRS and CDR2 YFSETQ. The CDR3 is 14 residues long. CDR3 in amino acids: CASSGAYRAIEAFF. The CDR3 region has the DNA TGCGCCAGCAGCGGGGCATACAGGGCTATTGAAGCTTTCTTT.

V is TRBV6-2 or TRBV6-3 and J is TRBJ2-7, with 10 nucleotides matching TRBD1. Germline lookup yields CDR1 MNHEY and CDR2 SVGEGT. V lost 6 bases, J lost 1 base, and 6 bases stayed unmatched. The CDR3 covers 15 residues. The CDR3, as DNA: TGTGCCAGCAGCCAACGACAGGGGGCATCCTACGAGCAGTACTTC. This codes for CASSQRQGASYEQYF.

The rearrangement joins TRBV7-3 to TRBJ2-3; 9 nucleotides line up with TRBD2. V was clipped by 0 bases and J by 3 bases; unmatched bases: 4. The length of the CDR3 is 16 residues. Germline V gives CDR1 SGHTA, CDR2 FQGTGA. The CDR3 here is CASSLTRAGGTDTQYF. The CDR3 DNA is TGTGCCAGCAGCTTAACTCGAGCGGGGGGAACAGATACGCAGTATTTT.

The chain is built from TRBV6-1 and TRBJ2-7, with 10 bases matching TRBD1. The CDR3 is 18 amino acids. After removal of 4 bases from V and 2 bases from J, the junction contained 14 bases not matched to a gene. Germline V gene lookup returns CDR1 MNHNS and CDR2 SASEGT. This CDR3 is CASSGRKIRDRGPYEQYF. The CDR3 DNA follows: TGTGCCAGCAGTGGTCGAAAGATCCGGGACAGGGGACCCTACGAGCAGTACTTC.

The table lists this clone with a count of one. This chain links TRBV4-3 with TRBJ1-4; D is undetermined. Germline-derived CDR1 and CDR2 are LGHNA and YSLEER. Trimming stripped 2 bases from V and 5 bases from J, with 21 bases between. The CDR3 runs to 18 residues. CDR3 region: CASSQFWLGGPQNEKLFF. The DNA for the CDR3 is TGCGCCAGCAGCCAATTTTGGTTGGGCGGGCCCCAGAATGAAAAACTGTTTTTT.